This entry lists 27 T cell receptor beta chains sequenced from one sample in a study of T cells in Graves' hyperthyroidism and ophthalmopathy. Researchers took RNA transcripts and amplified the TCR beta CDR3 regions from them. TCR CDR3 regions were first amplified by RT-PCR with HTBI primers. MiXCR was run by TCRdb on the multiplex PCR reads, yielding one entry per CDR3 protein. The table records about 600,000 distinct CDR3 sequences, 14% of them present only once. The specimen sequenced was blood. All receptors derive from a woman in her 50s with Graves' ophthalmopathy.

In its sample, this clonotype was seen many times. The chain recombines TRBV12-3 or TRBV12-4 with TRBJ2-7; perhaps D is TRBD1 or TRBD2 (5 bases each). V lost 6 bases and J lost 7, with 22 bases in between. This CDR3 contains 15 residues. CDR3 amino acids: CASSLATGTSAEQYF. The CDR3 DNA reads TGTGCCAGCAGCCTAGCTACCGGGACCAGCGCGGAGCAGTACTTC.

This clonotype appeared many times. V gene TRBV5-1 combines with J gene TRBJ1-1; D gene uncertain. Trimming cost V 1 base and J 1 base, with 8 bases left between them. The CDR3 extends over 14 amino acids. Per germline, CDR1 SGHRS and CDR2 YFSETQ. The CDR3 loop reads CASSLWDTNTEAFF. CDR3 bases: TGCGCCAGCAGCTTGTGGGATACGAACACTGAAGCTTTCTTT.

The chain uses TRBV10-3 and TRBJ2-2; 8 bases fit TRBD2. This CDR3 has 16 residues. Trimming at V came to 2 bases and at J to 0 bases, leaving 2 bases not matched to a gene. Germline values: CDR1 ENHRY, CDR2 SYGVKD. The CDR3 bases are TGTGCCATCAGTGAGGCGGGAGGTTCGAACACCGGGGAGCTGTTTTTT. This codes for CAISEAGGSNTGELFF.

This clonotype appeared many times. The chain is built from TRBV29-1 and TRBJ2-7, with 7 nucleotides matching TRBD1. The junction had 7 bases not matched to a gene; V was cut back by 4 bases and J by 4 bases. CDR1 and CDR2 (germline): SQVTM, ANQGSEA. This CDR3 contains 13 residues. The CDR3 protein is CSVAQGMGYEQYF. CDR3 nucleotides: TGCAGCGTTGCACAGGGGATGGGGTACGAGCAGTACTTC.

This clonotype was observed at least ten times. V and J are TRBV9 and TRBJ2-5; D is perhaps TRBD2 (7 bases). The ends were cut back, 3 bases at V and 5 bases at J, with 11 bases in the middle. The CDR3 totals 13 residues. Germline assignment: CDR1 SGDLS and CDR2 YYNGEE. The CDR3 region is CASSAGGGETQYF. The DNA for the CDR3 is TGTGCCAGCAGCGCGGGGGGCGGCGAGACCCAGTACTTC.

This clonotype was picked up many times. V and J are TRBV2 and TRBJ2-1; 9 bases match TRBD2. Trimming cost V 4 bases and J 4 bases; bases outside gene matches: 2. Per the germline V gene, CDR1 is SNHLY and CDR2 is FYNNEI. The CDR3 consists of 14 residues. The CDR3 DNA sequence: TGTGCCAGCAGTGCTAGCGGGGTATACAATGAGCAGTTCTTC. It specifies CASSASGVYNEQFF.

This clonotype occurred many times. This chain connects TRBV5-1 to TRBJ1-6; 8 nucleotides line up with TRBD1. CDR1 and CDR2 (germline): SGHRS, YFSETQ. The V and J ends lost 1 base and 7 bases, in that order; junction bases with no gene match: 1. The CDR3 length is 14 residues. For the CDR3, the DNA is TGCGCCAGCAGCTTGTGGGACAGGAATTCACCCCTCCACTTT. Amino acid sequence: CASSLWDRNSPLHF.

A note on this clonotype: Just one base apart from a much larger clone, this may be a read error. The conserved closing phenylalanine or tryptophan is absent in this CDR3, likely reflecting a read error. This rearrangement joins TRBV7-2 to TRBJ2-7; maybe TRBD2 (5 bases). The V gene lost 0 bases and the J gene lost 6 bases, with 9 bases spanning the gap. The germline gives CDR1 SGHTA, CDR2 FQGNSA. There are 13 residues in the CDR3. CDR3 residues: CASSLASGSEQYC. DNA for the CDR3: TGTGCCAGCAGCTTAGCGTCGGGGTCCGAGCAGTACTGC.

This clonotype was detected ten times or more. This chain uses TRBV30 with TRBJ2-7, with 7 bases matching TRBD2. This CDR3 contains 13 residues. The junction had 5 bases not matched to a gene; V was cut back by 1 base and J by 5 bases. Germline assignment: CDR1 GTSNPN and CDR2 SVGIG (reference sequence). The chain's CDR3 is CAWSGVGGDEQYF. In nucleotides, the CDR3 is TGTGCCTGGAGTGGAGTGGGAGGGGACGAGCAGTACTTC.

This clonotype was counted ten times or more. The V call is TRBV6-2 or TRBV6-3, the J call TRBJ2-1, with 9 bases fitting TRBD2. The CDR3 totals 17 residues. V dropped 2 bases and J dropped 1; count of bases not matched to a gene: 6. From germline, CDR1 is MNHEY and CDR2 SVGEGT. The CDR3 region is CASSYGSSGTSYNEQFF. The CDR3 DNA follows: TGTGCCAGCAGTTACGGGTCTAGCGGGACATCCTACAATGAGCAGTTCTTC.

There are many counts of this clonotype. The V and J genes are TRBV20-1 and TRBJ2-7; TRBD2 aligns across 9 bases. With V trimmed by 5 bases and J by 3 bases, 5 bases remained unmatched. Germline assignment: CDR1 DFQATT and CDR2 SNEGSKA (reference sequence). The CDR3 has 13 amino acids. The CDR3 region is CSASSGVYYEQYF. The DNA of the CDR3 is TGCAGTGCTTCTAGCGGGGTTTACTACGAGCAGTACTTC.

In its sample, this clonotype was seen many times. The genes are TRBV6-1 and TRBJ1-1, with 8 bases matching TRBD1. Germline CDR1 MNHNS, CDR2 SASEGT. Trimming at V came to 6 bases and at J to 6 bases, leaving 15 bases not matched to a gene. CDR3 length: 16 residues. CDR3 DNA: TGTGCCAGCAGCAACCTTCAAGGACAGGGTATCGCTGAAGCTTTCTTT. Residues: CASSNLQGQGIAEAFF.

In this sample, this clonotype turned up many times. The rearrangement joins TRBV3-1 to TRBJ2-1; TRBD2 matches at 10 bases. The length of the CDR3 is 16 residues. The germline V gene encodes CDR1 LGHDT and CDR2 YNNKEL (reference sequence). After removal of 1 base from V and 9 bases from J, the junction contained 9 bases not matched to a gene. The CDR3 reads CASSQGILAGGGEQFF. Written as DNA, the CDR3 is TGTGCCAGCAGCCAAGGTATATTAGCGGGAGGAGGTGAGCAGTTCTTC.

This clonotype was seen repeatedly, ten times or more. The V gene is TRBV6-1, the J gene TRBJ2-6; TRBD2 matches 15 bases. Per germline, CDR1 MNHNS and CDR2 SASEGT. This CDR3 contains 18 residues. The junction had 7 bases not matched to a gene; V was cut back by 6 bases and J by 4 bases. CDR3 nucleotide sequence: TGTGCCAGCAGAAGGACTAGCGGGAGGGAACACGGGGCCAACGTCCTGACTTTC. It yields the protein CASRRTSGREHGANVLTF.

This clonotype was observed many times. The rearrangement uses TRBV18 and TRBJ1-2; no firm D call. V lost 3 bases, J lost 4 bases, and 6 bases lay in between. Germline V CDR1 and CDR2: KGHSH, LQKENI. This CDR3 comprises 12 residues. The CDR3 DNA reads TGTGCCAGCTCACCCCTTCCCTATGGCTACACCTTC. Protein product: CASSPLPYGYTF. Combining the CDR3 with reference TRBV18 and TRBJ1-2 gives the whole variable domain NAGVMQNPRHLVRRRGQEARLRCSPMKGHSHVYWYRQLPEEGLKFMVYLQKENIIDESGMPKERFSAEFPKEGPSILRIQQVVRGDSAAYFCASSPLPYGYTFGSGTRLTVV.

The chain uses TRBV20-1 and TRBJ2-5, with 7 bases matching TRBD2. In germline, CDR1 is DFQATT, CDR2 SNEGSKA (reference sequence). The CDR3 is 15 amino acids. The V and J ends lost 2 bases and 4 bases, in that order; junction bases with no gene match: 10. The CDR3: CSARITAGEGETQYF. The CDR3 DNA reads TGCAGTGCTAGAATAACGGCGGGAGAGGGAGAGACCCAGTACTTC.

This clonotype was seen more than once but under ten times. V is TRBV27 and J is TRBJ2-7; tentatively, D is TRBD1 or TRBD2 (5 bases each). CDR1 is MNHEY, CDR2 SMNVEV, per germline (reference sequence). The CDR3 extends over 15 amino acids. The V gene lost 5 bases and the J gene lost 3 bases, with 17 bases spanning the gap. The CDR3 here is CASSPNPGTDYEQYF. The CDR3 DNA sequence: TGTGCCAGCAGTCCCAATCCGGGGACGGACTACGAGCAGTACTTC.

This clonotype has at least ten counts. The chain links TRBV29-1 to TRBJ2-1, with 11 bases aligning to TRBD2. Germline V gene lookup returns CDR1 SQVTM and CDR2 ANQGSEA. With 1 base clipped from V and 7 bases from J, the junction kept 3 bases outside the gene matches. This CDR3 spans 14 amino acids. DNA of the CDR3: TGCAGCGTTGAAGTAGGGACTAGCGGAAATGAGCAGTTCTTC. Encoded protein: CSVEVGTSGNEQFF.

This clonotype was detected ten times or more. V usage is TRBV30 and J usage is TRBJ2-1, with a weak D call TRBD2 (5 bases). Germline lookup yields CDR1 GTSNPN and CDR2 SVGIG (reference sequence). This CDR3 has 16 amino acids. The V end was cut by 0 bases, the J end by 0 bases, with 12 bases between. CDR3 bases: TGTGCCTGGAGTGTATGGCGGAGGAGCTCCTACAATGAGCAGTTCTTC. Translation: CAWSVWRRSSYNEQFF.

The chain carries TRBV20-1 and TRBJ2-7; TRBD2 aligns across 9 bases. Germline CDR1 reads DFQATT; CDR2 reads SNEGSKA (reference sequence). V trimming: 0 bases; J trimming: 6 bases; junction bases outside the gene matches: 6. CDR3 length: 14 residues. This CDR3 is CSARDSLAGLEQYF. CDR3 coding DNA: TGCAGTGCTAGAGATTCTCTAGCGGGACTCGAGCAGTACTTC.

This clonotype was seen many times. V is TRBV15 and J is TRBJ1-1, with 9 bases matching TRBD1. Trimming cost V 0 bases and J 1 base; bases outside gene matches: 3. CDR1 is LNHNV and CDR2 is YYDKDF in the germline V gene (reference sequence). The CDR3 is made up of 16 amino acids. The CDR3 spells CATSRDYRGQNTEAFF. In DNA, the CDR3 is TGTGCCACCAGCAGAGACTACAGGGGGCAGAACACTGAAGCTTTCTTT.

This clonotype was seen ten or more times. The V and J genes are TRBV5-1 and TRBJ2-5; TRBD2 matches at 14 bases. This CDR3 is 18 amino acids long. CDR1 and CDR2 from the germline V gene are SGHRS and YFSETQ. V shed 4 bases and J 5 bases; nucleotides not matched to a gene: 13. The CDR3 spells CASSPLPGLAGEGETQYF. The CDR3 bases are TGCGCCAGCAGCCCCTTACCGGGACTAGCGGGAGAAGGGGAGACCCAGTACTTC.

With regard to this clonotype: It may be a read error: a sequence one base away is much more abundant. The genes are TRBV29-1 and TRBJ2-7, with D unresolved. Germline CDR1 SQVTM, CDR2 ANQGSEA. Deletions cut 7 bases from V and 0 bases from J, with 10 bases between. The CDR3 runs 12 residues. As DNA, the CDR3 is TGCAGCGCTACCGGCAGCTCCTACGAGCAGTACTTC. Translation gives CSATGSSYEQYF.

This clonotype was observed at least ten times. The chain links TRBV10-3 to TRBJ2-1, with 9 bases that match TRBD2. Germline-derived CDR1 and CDR2 are ENHRY and SYGVKD. Losses at the gene ends were 4 bases for V and 0 bases for J; bases not matched to a gene: 4. The CDR3 contains 16 residues. CDR3 residues: CAISGNSGSSYNEQFF. The DNA for the CDR3 is TGTGCCATCAGTGGAAATAGCGGGAGCTCCTACAATGAGCAGTTCTTC.

This clonotype came up a few times. This sequence joins TRBV6-1 and TRBJ2-5, with D unresolved. CDR1 and CDR2 (germline): MNHNS, SASEGT. The length of the CDR3 is 15 residues. V was cut by 8 bases and J by 7 bases, with 23 bases left in between. The CDR3 region has the DNA TGTGCCAGCTGCAAGGGCAATCCCTGGGTAGGGACCCAGTACTTC. Its protein product is CASCKGNPWVGTQYF.

Many counts were recorded for this clonotype. The chain has TRBV12-3 or TRBV12-4 and TRBJ1-4; no clear D. V was cut by 6 bases and J by 0 bases, with 20 bases left in between. The CDR3 totals 18 residues. The CDR3 DNA sequence: TGTGCCAGCAGCCCTTTCCTCGGGCCGGCCGCAACTAATGAAAAACTGTTTTTT. Encoded protein: CASSPFLGPAATNEKLFF.

This clonotype has ten or more counts. This sequence joins TRBV7-2 and TRBJ2-5; the D gene is possibly TRBD1 (6 bases). Germline loops: CDR1 SGHTA, CDR2 FQGNSA. The V gene lost 5 bases and the J gene lost 4 bases, with 11 bases spanning the gap. CDR3 length: 13 amino acids. CDR3 region: CASSRQVGETQYF. Here the CDR3 DNA reads TGTGCCAGCAGCAGACAGGTGGGAGAGACCCAGTACTTC.